The 28 T cell receptor beta chains reported below all come from one sample, sequenced in a study of shared clonotypes between healthy human individuals. Generated by immunoSEQ multiplex PCR, the TCRdb table keeps only in-frame clones and is missing some. This table has 2 million to 2.5 million clones, roughly 95% appearing once. Sequenced material: naive CD4+ T cells sorted from blood. The sample's subset: CD45RA+ positively selected. These receptor sequences come from a man aged 18 to 29 in good health.

The chain carries TRBV11-2 and TRBJ1-2; 7 nucleotides align to TRBD1. Germline assignment: CDR1 SGHAT and CDR2 FQNNGV. V shed 3 bases and J 2 bases; nucleotides not matched to a gene: 6. The CDR3 covers 15 residues. The CDR3 DNA reads TGTGCCAGCAGCTTGCAGGGACAGCGGAACTATGGCTACACCTTC. This translates into CASSLQGQRNYGYTF.

The CDR3 region is CASSLVRLRSGANVLTF. For the CDR3, the DNA is TGTGCCAGCAGCTTGGTTAGACTCCGCTCTGGGGCCAACGTCCTGACTTTC. J is TRBJ2-6 and V is TRBV5-6; no clear D gene. Per the germline V gene, CDR1 is SGHDT and CDR2 is YYEEEE. CDR3 length equals 17 residues. V lost 0 bases and J 0 bases, leaving 10 bases between the germline ends.

This clone was detected once. This same CDR3 is encoded by further DNA sequences in the sample. This chain connects TRBV18 to TRBJ1-4; the D is unclear. V lost 3 bases and J 7 bases, leaving 9 bases between the germline ends. The germline gives CDR1 KGHSH, CDR2 LQKENI. The CDR3 runs to 13 residues. The CDR3 loop is CASSPRVGEKLFF. DNA of the CDR3: TGTGCCAGCTCACCCCGGGTCGGTGAAAAACTGTTTTTT.

The chain couples TRBV10-3 to TRBJ2-3, with 11 nucleotides matching TRBD2. The CDR3 spans 19 residues. The germline V gene encodes CDR1 ENHRY and CDR2 SYGVKD. Germline trimming cut 5 bases from V and 2 bases from J; bases unmatched to any gene: 15. As DNA, the CDR3 is TGTGCCATCAGTCCCCCCCCACTAGCGGGGGCCGCAATCACAGATACGCAGTATTTT. Translated, it gives CAISPPPLAGAAITDTQYF.

This chain links TRBV28 with TRBJ1-5; D possibly corresponds to TRBD1 (6 bases). The germline CDR1 and CDR2 sequences are MDHEN and SYDVKM. The V end lost 1 base, the J end lost 2 bases, and 24 bases lay between the germline ends. The length of the CDR3 is 20 residues. The CDR3 spells CASSLSPKTGSRWGNQPQHF. DNA of the CDR3: TGTGCCAGCAGTTTATCCCCTAAGACAGGATCCCGTTGGGGCAATCAGCCCCAGCATTTT.

The rearrangement joins TRBV7-9 to TRBJ2-3, with D perhaps matching TRBD1 (6 bases). Trimming pared 3 bases from V and 6 bases from J, leaving 10 bases between. This CDR3 has 13 amino acids. Germline values: CDR1 SEHNR, CDR2 FQNEAQ (reference sequence). CDR3 amino acids: CASSLGAMDTQYF. Written as DNA, the CDR3 is TGTGCCAGCAGCTTGGGGGCCATGGATACGCAGTATTTT.

V usage is TRBV7-9 and J usage is TRBJ2-5, with TRBD1 as a possible D gene (6 bases). Between the trimmed V and J ends, which lost 2 bases and 1 base, there was a span of 8 bases. The CDR3 consists of 14 residues. From germline, CDR1 is SEHNR and CDR2 FQNEAQ (reference sequence). This chain's CDR3 is CASSLRTVQETQYF. The CDR3 region has the DNA TGTGCCAGCAGCTTAAGGACAGTCCAAGAGACCCAGTACTTC.

In its sample, this clone was seen once. The CDR3 here is CASSQDLAGAYNEQFF. CDR3 in DNA: TGCGCCAGCAGCCAAGACCTAGCGGGGGCCTACAATGAGCAGTTCTTC. The rearrangement joins TRBV4-3 to TRBJ2-1; 10 positions match TRBD2. The CDR3 is made up of 16 amino acids. Germline CDR1 and CDR2: LGHNA and YSLEER. V lost 0 bases, J lost 2 bases, and 1 base stayed unmatched.

The gene calls are TRBV18 and TRBJ1-1; TRBD1 agrees at 7 bases. J was trimmed by 1 base and V by 3 bases; bases with no gene match: 8. The CDR3 spans 16 residues. Germline V gene sequence: CDR1 KGHSH, CDR2 LQKENI. The CDR3 bases are TGTGCCAGCTCACCCGACAGGGTAGGGGCGAACACTGAAGCTTTCTTT. Protein product: CASSPDRVGANTEAFF. Using reference TRBV18 and TRBJ1-1 for the parts outside the CDR3, the full variable domain is NAGVMQNPRHLVRRRGQEARLRCSPMKGHSHVYWYRQLPEEGLKFMVYLQKENIIDESGMPKERFSAEFPKEGPSILRIQQVVRGDSAAYFCASSPDRVGANTEAFFGQGTRLTVV.

This rearrangement joins TRBV6-1 to TRBJ2-5, with D possibly matching TRBD1 (5 bases). This CDR3 comprises 14 residues. Trimming cost V 4 bases and J 1 base, with 10 bases left between them. Germline V gives CDR1 MNHNS, CDR2 SASEGT. The CDR3 here is CASSVPRVQETQYF. CDR3 DNA: TGTGCCAGCAGTGTACCCAGGGTCCAAGAGACCCAGTACTTC.

Details on this clone: A junction boundary mismatches the germline segment, possibly from a read error. The chain uses TRBV18 and TRBJ2-5, with D possibly matching TRBD1 (5 bases). The length of the CDR3 is 14 residues. Germline V gene data show CDR1 as KGHSH and CDR2 as LQKENI. The CDR3 region is CASLPPRQQETQYF. The CDR3 DNA follows: TGTGCCAGCTTACCACCGAGACAGCAAGAGACCCAGTACTTC.

The chain links TRBV7-6 to TRBJ1-3; no reliable D call. Germline CDR1 SGHVS, CDR2 FNYEAQ. The CDR3 runs to 15 residues. The V gene lost 4 bases and the J gene lost 0 bases, with 10 bases spanning the gap. The chain's CDR3 is CASSSPSDSGNTIYF. The CDR3 region has the DNA TGTGCCAGCAGCTCCCCCTCGGACTCTGGAAACACCATATATTTT.

As to this clone: The same CDR3 also results from other DNA sequences found in this sample. The chain employs TRBV29-1 and TRBJ2-7; 11 nucleotides line up with TRBD1. The germline CDR1 and CDR2 sequences are SQVTM and ANQGSEA. The CDR3 extends over 11 amino acids. Unmatched junction bases numbered 2, after V lost 7 bases and J lost 6 bases. This chain's CDR3 is CSAGQGGEQYF. In DNA form, the CDR3 reads TGCAGCGCGGGACAGGGGGGCGAGCAGTACTTC.

This chain connects TRBV2 to TRBJ2-3; D is tentatively TRBD1 or TRBD2 (5 bases each). The CDR3 length is 14 residues. CDR1 and CDR2 from the germline V gene are SNHLY and FYNNEI. The germline V and J ends were trimmed by 6 bases and 0 bases, with 10 bases remaining between them. In DNA, the CDR3 is TGTGCCAGCAGCGGGACGGTGAGCACAGATACGCAGTATTTT. Amino acid sequence: CASSGTVSTDTQYF.

The gene calls are TRBV30 and TRBJ2-7; the match to TRBD1 covers 10 bases. CDR1 is GTSNPN, CDR2 SVGIG, per germline (reference sequence). With V trimmed by 3 bases and J by 2 bases, 4 bases remained unmatched. This CDR3 region has 14 residues. The DNA for the CDR3 is TGTGCCTGGAGGCCAGACAGGGGGCCCTACGAGCAGTACTTC. Protein product: CAWRPDRGPYEQYF.

The genes are TRBV5-1 and TRBJ2-3; 9 bases agree with TRBD2. The CDR3 has 16 residues. The ends lost 0 bases at V and 6 bases at J; junction bases unmatched: 8. Germline CDR1 SGHRS, CDR2 YFSETQ. The CDR3 protein is CASSLGAGGPEDTQYF. CDR3 bases: TGCGCCAGCAGCTTGGGGGCGGGAGGGCCCGAGGATACGCAGTATTTT.

The chain is built from TRBV28 and TRBJ2-7; TRBD1 matches 9 bases. From germline, CDR1 is MDHEN and CDR2 SYDVKM. CDR3 length: 15 residues. V lost 5 bases, J lost 4 bases, and 9 bases stayed unmatched. The CDR3 loop reads CASSATGQGHYEQYF. In DNA, the CDR3 is TGTGCCAGCAGTGCCACGGGACAGGGTCATTACGAGCAGTACTTC.

This CDR3 is CSVFFDYEQYF. CDR3 nucleotide sequence: TGCAGCGTTTTTTTTGACTACGAGCAGTACTTC. This chain links TRBV29-1 with TRBJ2-7; D remains unclear. Germline CDR1 SQVTM, CDR2 ANQGSEA. The germline V and J ends were trimmed by 5 bases and 3 bases, with 8 bases remaining between them. The CDR3 loop spans 11 amino acids.

V usage is TRBV6-5 and J usage is TRBJ1-6; D may be TRBD1 (6 bases). CDR3 length: 14 residues. Trimming left V 2 bases short and J 10 bases short, with 12 bases between. Germline-derived CDR1 and CDR2 are MNHEY and SVGAGI. CDR3 sequence (DNA): TGTGCCAGCAGTTACGGGGGGGCCGGATCACCCCTCCACTTT. Translation: CASSYGGAGSPLHF.

The chain recombines TRBV25-1 with TRBJ1-3, with a tentative D call TRBD1 (5 bases). CDR3 length: 16 amino acids. Trimming pared 1 base from V and 9 bases from J, leaving 19 bases between. The V gene's germline CDR1 is MGHDK and CDR2 SYGVNS. The CDR3 here is CASSEFKAAVGGTIYF. The CDR3 nucleotides read TGTGCCAGCAGTGAATTTAAGGCAGCGGTCGGGGGCACCATATATTTT.

This clone showed up just once. The rearrangement joins TRBV9 to TRBJ2-7; 9 nucleotides match TRBD1. V lost 4 bases, J lost 4 bases, and 6 bases stayed unmatched. CDR3 size: 14 residues. The germline gives CDR1 SGDLS, CDR2 YYNGEE. The chain's CDR3 is CASSTGTGFYEQYF. The CDR3 bases are TGTGCCAGCAGCACCGGGACAGGGTTTTACGAGCAGTACTTC.

The chain combines TRBV7-8 with TRBJ2-3; TRBD2 matches 13 bases. Germline V gives CDR1 SGHVS, CDR2 FQNEAQ. V shed 3 bases and J 3 bases; nucleotides not matched to a gene: 15. The CDR3 contains 20 residues. The CDR3: CASSFSTATSGRRRTDTQYF. CDR3 nucleotides: TGTGCCAGCAGCTTCAGCACGGCGACTAGCGGGAGGAGGAGAACAGATACGCAGTATTTT.

This chain uses TRBV7-2 with TRBJ2-3, with D possibly called TRBD1 or TRBD2 (7 bases each). Trimming shortened V by 5 bases and J by 0 bases, and 15 bases separated the two germline ends. The V gene's germline CDR1 is SGHTA and CDR2 FQGNSA. This CDR3 comprises 16 residues. CDR3 sequence reads: CASSPRGGPSTDTQYF. The CDR3 coding sequence is TGTGCCAGCAGCCCCAGGGGGGGGCCTAGCACAGATACGCAGTATTTT.

This chain links TRBV4-1 with TRBJ2-5; 9 bases are a match to TRBD1. The CDR3 contains 16 residues. The V segment lost 0 bases and the J segment 2 bases; nucleotides outside the gene matches: 4. Per germline, CDR1 MGHRA and CDR2 YSYEKL. The CDR3 DNA is TGCGCCAGCAGCCAAGACCGGGACAGGGCGCAAGAGACCCAGTACTTC. Protein sequence: CASSQDRDRAQETQYF.

This clone was observed a few times. J is TRBJ2-5 and V is TRBV9; 8 bases line up with TRBD1. Per the germline V gene, CDR1 is SGDLS and CDR2 is YYNGEE. The CDR3 contains 15 residues. V lost 4 bases and J lost 5; bases outside the gene matches: 10. The CDR3 loop is CASSPHAGGWETQYF. In nucleotides, the CDR3 is TGTGCCAGCAGCCCTCATGCAGGGGGCTGGGAGACCCAGTACTTC.

Turning to this clone: The same CDR3 is also encoded by other DNA sequences in this sample. CDR3 DNA sequence: TGTGCCAGCAGTGAAGTTGGACTTAGCAATCAGCCCCAGCATTTT. It translates to CASSEVGLSNQPQHF. The rearrangement links TRBV6-1 to TRBJ1-5; D is ambiguous. Germline V gives CDR1 MNHNS, CDR2 SASEGT. The CDR3 contains 15 residues. V lost 1 base, J lost 0 bases, and 7 bases lay in between.

This chain joins TRBV11-1 and TRBJ2-1; the D is unclear. The CDR3 is made up of 16 amino acids. The germline gives CDR1 SGHAT, CDR2 FQDESV (reference sequence). The germline V and J ends were trimmed by 5 bases and 0 bases, with 14 bases remaining between them. This CDR3 is CASSRVGGVSYNEQFF. The CDR3 DNA reads TGTGCCAGCAGCCGGGTAGGTGGAGTCTCCTACAATGAGCAGTTCTTC.

The V call is TRBV6-6, the J call TRBJ2-5; no clear D gene. CDR3 size: 13 residues. Germline CDR1 and CDR2: MNHNY and SVGAGI (reference sequence). V shed 7 bases and J shed 4 bases, with 13 bases lying between them. The CDR3 DNA is TGTGCCAGCACTCCGGACGCGAGAGAGACCCAGTACTTC. Translating it yields CASTPDARETQYF.